One and the same sample provided the 23 T cell receptor beta chains below, sequenced in a study of blood T cell repertoires in COVID-19. Assay used: immunoSEQ multiplex PCR; TCRdb lists only in-frame clones, some missing. The sample lists around 170,000 clones; around nine tenths were seen once. The specimen sequenced was peripheral blood. The source is a man in his 60s with COVID-19, enrolled during active disease.

The V call is TRBV11-3, the J call TRBJ2-3; D gene unclear. The V gene lost 5 bases and the J gene lost 5 bases, with 14 bases spanning the gap. Germline lookup yields CDR1 SGHNT and CDR2 YENEEA. This CDR3 spans 14 amino acids. The CDR3 reads CASSLNPVGDTQYF. DNA of the CDR3: TGTGCCAGCAGCCTCAATCCGGTTGGAGATACGCAGTATTTT.

J is TRBJ1-3 and V is TRBV3-1 (or the pseudogene TRBV3-2), with TRBD1 matching 7 bases. V gave up 5 bases and J gave up 0 bases; unmatched junction bases: 7. This CDR3 has 16 amino acids. CDR1 LGHDT and CDR2 YNNKEL come from the germline V gene (reference sequence). The CDR3 DNA reads as TGTGCCAGCAGCGCGGGACAGAGTATCTCTGGAAACACCATATATTTT. This translates into CASSAGQSISGNTIYF.

The V and J genes are TRBV3-1 (or the pseudogene TRBV3-2) and TRBJ1-5; D is undetermined. Trimming took off 0 bases at V and 0 bases at J, with 6 bases between the two ends. This CDR3 comprises 15 residues. Germline assignment: CDR1 LGHDT and CDR2 YNNKEL (reference sequence). CDR3 amino acids: CASSQEQLSNQPQHF. As DNA, the CDR3 is TGTGCCAGCAGCCAAGAACAGCTTAGCAATCAGCCCCAGCATTTT.

Here the CDR3 DNA reads TGTGCCAGCAGTTTTCAGACTCCCTACTATGGCTACACCTTC. Translation: CASSFQTPYYGYTF. This chain links TRBV6-5 with TRBJ1-2, with D uncertain. This CDR3 is 14 amino acids long. Deletions cut 4 bases from V and 3 bases from J, with 12 bases between. CDR1 and CDR2 from the germline V gene are MNHEY and SVGAGI.

The CDR3 protein is CASTRHLSYEQYF. DNA for the CDR3: TGTGCCAGCACCAGACACCTCTCCTACGAGCAGTACTTC. The V gene is TRBV6-5, the J gene TRBJ2-7, with unresolved D. This CDR3 comprises 13 residues. Trimming stripped 7 bases from V and 0 bases from J, with 10 bases between. Germline CDR1 is MNHEY and CDR2 is SVGAGI.

This clone has only a few counts. The gene calls are TRBV19 and TRBJ2-1; D perhaps matches TRBD1 (6 bases). The CDR3 totals 17 residues. V was shortened by 5 bases and J by 2 bases, with 19 bases between the two germline ends. The germline gives CDR1 LNHDA, CDR2 SQIVND (reference sequence). CDR3 loop: CASSAFSDSVTYNEQFF. CDR3 DNA sequence: TGTGCCAGTAGTGCATTCTCGGACAGCGTGACCTACAATGAGCAGTTCTTC.

The chain combines TRBV24-1 with TRBJ1-5, with TRBD1 identical over 8 bases. CDR1 and CDR2 (germline): KGHDR, SFDVKD. Trimming took 2 bases from V and 4 from J; bases not matched to a gene: 6. The CDR3 is 16 residues long. CDR3 bases: TGTGCCACCAGTGATTCCCGCAGGGGGCCAAATCAGCCCCAGCATTTT. Protein sequence: CATSDSRRGPNQPQHF.

V gene TRBV6-2 or TRBV6-3 combines with J gene TRBJ1-3; D is unresolved. Germline CDR1 is MNHEY and CDR2 is SVGEGT. The germline V and J ends were trimmed by 2 bases and 4 bases, with 18 bases remaining between them. The CDR3 sequence is 17 residues long. The CDR3 DNA sequence: TGTGCCAGCAGTTACCCGAGCGGCTCCGTCGGAGGAAACACCATATATTTT. Translated, it gives CASSYPSGSVGGNTIYF.

This clone was counted a few times. The chain uses TRBV10-3 and TRBJ2-2; TRBD2 is a possible D gene (5 bases). V shed 5 bases and J shed 4 bases, with 14 bases lying between them. The CDR3 totals 15 residues. Germline lookup yields CDR1 ENHRY and CDR2 SYGVKD. The CDR3: CAISLQEVGTGELFF. For the CDR3, the DNA is TGTGCCATCAGTCTCCAGGAGGTGGGCACCGGGGAGCTGTTTTTT.

The table lists this clone with a count of one. This chain connects TRBV18 to TRBJ1-6; no clear D. The germline V gene has CDR1 KGHSH and CDR2 LQKENI. The CDR3 spans 14 residues. V was clipped by 1 base and J by 10 bases, with 11 bases between them. CDR3 protein: CASSPLEVGSPLHF. CDR3 DNA sequence: TGTGCCAGCTCACCACTGGAGGTGGGGTCACCCCTCCACTTT.

This chain links TRBV19 with TRBJ2-1, with D tentatively TRBD2 (6 bases). With 2 bases removed from V and 9 bases from J, the gap between germline ends came to 11 bases. This CDR3 is built from 13 residues. Germline loops: CDR1 LNHDA, CDR2 SQIVND (reference sequence). The CDR3 sequence: CASSIRLVGEQFF. CDR3 DNA: TGTGCCAGTAGTATACGACTAGTTGGTGAGCAGTTCTTC.

CDR3 coding DNA: TGTGCCAGTAGTTGGACAGGGGGTGTCTATGGCTACACCTTC. It codes for CASSWTGGVYGYTF. The rearrangement uses TRBV19 and TRBJ1-2, with TRBD1 identical over 10 bases. With V trimmed by 5 bases and J by 4 bases, 4 bases remained unmatched. There are 14 residues in the CDR3. Looked up from germline, CDR1 is LNHDA and CDR2 is SQIVND (reference sequence).

V usage is TRBV9 and J usage is TRBJ1-3; weak D call: TRBD1 (6 bases). Germline lookup yields CDR1 SGDLS and CDR2 YYNGEE. The V end lost 4 bases, the J end lost 7 bases, and 18 bases lay between the germline ends. This CDR3 is 15 amino acids long. The CDR3 bases are TGTGCCAGCAGCAACTCAGCAGGGGAGAGGAACACCATATATTTT. This codes for CASSNSAGERNTIYF.

The rearrangement uses TRBV7-2 and TRBJ2-7; tentatively, D is TRBD2 (6 bases). The germline V gene encodes CDR1 SGHTA and CDR2 FQGNSA. Trimming took 3 bases from V and 9 from J, leaving 18 bases between them. The CDR3 contains 14 residues. CDR3 DNA sequence: TGTGCCAGCAGCTTGCGGGGATCCTACGTTGTGCAGTACTTC. This sequence encodes CASSLRGSYVVQYF.

The chain is built from TRBV30 and TRBJ1-2, with TRBD1 matching over 7 bases. The length of the CDR3 is 14 residues. CDR1 is GTSNPN and CDR2 is SVGIG in the germline V gene (reference sequence). V was pared by 7 bases and J by 8 bases, with 16 bases of the junction left unmatched. CDR3 bases: TGTGCCTCCCAAAGGGACAGAGCGTTGGGAGGCTACACCTTC. Protein sequence: CASQRDRALGGYTF.

The chain uses TRBV21-1 and TRBJ2-4; the DNA was not compared with TRBD2, the D call given in the table. TRBV21-1 corresponds to a pseudogene. The CDR3 extends over 11 amino acids. The CDR3 loop is CASSTRHIQYF. In DNA, the CDR3 is TGTGCCAGCAGCACTAGGCACATTCAGTACTTC.

In this sample, this clone turned up a few times. This chain links TRBV7-9 with TRBJ1-1; D might be TRBD1 (6 bases). Trimming stripped 5 bases from V and 1 base from J, with 8 bases between. Germline V CDR1 and CDR2: SEHNR, FQNEAQ (reference sequence). The length of the CDR3 is 13 residues. CDR3 region: CASSKQGNTEAFF. The CDR3 DNA sequence: TGTGCCAGCAGCAAACAGGGGAACACTGAAGCTTTCTTT.

The chain recombines TRBV18 with TRBJ2-7; 10 bases are shared with TRBD1. Germline CDR1 is KGHSH and CDR2 is LQKENI. V shed 3 bases, J shed 2 bases, and the junction held 4 bases outside the gene matches. The CDR3 spans 15 residues. The CDR3 reads CASSPRTGGTYEQYF. The CDR3 DNA reads as TGTGCCAGCTCACCCCGGACAGGGGGGACCTACGAGCAGTACTTC.

The V and J genes are TRBV10-3 and TRBJ1-6, with unresolved D. The CDR3 is made up of 14 amino acids. The V and J ends lost 2 bases and 10 bases respectively, with 12 bases between them. Germline CDR1 reads ENHRY; CDR2 reads SYGVKD. CDR3 DNA: TGTGCCATCAGTGAGAGGGAGGGCGGCTCACCCCTCCACTTT. Translating it yields CAISEREGGSPLHF.

The chain uses TRBV7-3 and TRBJ2-5, with 11 bases lining up with TRBD2. Germline V gene lookup returns CDR1 SGHTA and CDR2 FQGTGA. The CDR3 covers 14 residues. V was pared by 5 bases and J by 2 bases, with 1 base of the junction left unmatched. The CDR3 DNA reads TGTGCCAGCAGCATAGCGGGGGGGCAAGAGACCCAGTACTTC. Amino acid sequence: CASSIAGGQETQYF.

The chain employs TRBV3-1 (or the pseudogene TRBV3-2) and TRBJ1-1; D may be TRBD1 (6 bases). Trimming pared 0 bases from V and 0 bases from J, leaving 11 bases between. From germline, CDR1 is LGHDT and CDR2 YNNKEL (reference sequence). The CDR3 is 16 amino acids. CDR3 DNA: TGTGCCAGCAGCCAAGATCGGAACAGGGTGAACACTGAAGCTTTCTTT. It encodes CASSQDRNRVNTEAFF.

The chain joins TRBV5-4 to TRBJ2-7, with D maybe TRBD2 (5 bases). Germline CDR1 is SGHNT and CDR2 is YYREEE (reference sequence). Trimming took 4 bases from V and 3 from J, leaving 14 bases between them. This CDR3 contains 14 residues. CDR3 nucleotide sequence: TGTGCCAGCAGCCACGGACTCCGGGGCTACGAGCAGTACTTC. Translating gives CASSHGLRGYEQYF.

This clone was counted between two and nine times. V is TRBV7-8 and J is TRBJ2-3, with a weak D call TRBD2 (5 bases). Germline V gives CDR1 SGHVS, CDR2 FQNEAQ. There are 16 residues in the CDR3. The V gene lost 1 base and the J gene lost 4 bases, with 15 bases spanning the gap. The DNA for the CDR3 is TGTGCCAGCAGCTTAGTTAGGTGGGAGCCCGCAGATACGCAGTATTTT. Amino acid sequence: CASSLVRWEPADTQYF. The entire variable domain, with the rest obtained from reference TRBV7-8 and TRBJ2-3, is as follows: GAGVSQSPRYKVAKRGQDVALRCDPISGHVSLFWYQQALGQGPEFLTYFQNEAQLDKSGLPSDRFFAERPEGSVSTLKIQRTQQEDSAVYLCASSLVRWEPADTQYFGPGTRLTVL.